These 6 T cell receptor beta chains came from one sample sequenced in a study of memory CD4+ T cells and cytomegalovirus serostatus. Single viable CD3+CD4+CD8-CD45RO+ cells were sorted as the memory CD4+ T cells. Clones were read by immunoSEQ multiplex PCR, and TCRdb kept only the in-frame ones, dropping some. Counted here are under 70,000 clones, 81% occurring once; the ten biggest clones make up 1% to 1.2%. The material sequenced was memory CD4+ T cells from blood. The origin of the receptors is an adult in good health and CMV-seronegative.

The chain joins TRBV15 to TRBJ1-1; tentative D call: TRBD1 (6 bases). V was cut by 5 bases and J by 5 bases, with 18 bases left in between. This CDR3 is built from 15 residues. Germline CDR1 LNHNV, CDR2 YYDKDF (reference sequence). CDR3 nucleotides: TGTGCCACCAGCGGATACGGGACATGGTTAACTGAAGCTTTCTTT. Amino acids: CATSGYGTWLTEAFF.

The V gene is TRBV19, the J gene TRBJ1-1, with no clear D. V lost 0 bases and J lost 1, with 6 bases in between. The V gene's germline CDR1 is LNHDA and CDR2 SQIVND (reference sequence). This CDR3 is built from 14 residues. CDR3 sequence: CASSIEGANTEAFF. The DNA of the CDR3 is TGTGCCAGTAGTATAGAGGGAGCGAACACTGAAGCTTTCTTT.

This clone was recorded once. The germline gene is not matched at one end of the junction; a read error may be the cause. The V and J genes are TRBV7-7 and TRBJ2-5; 7 bases agree with TRBD2. The CDR3 is 12 residues long. CDR1 and CDR2 (germline): SSHAT, FNYEAQ (reference sequence). Here the CDR3 DNA reads TGTGCTAGCAGCTTAGCGGGAGAGACCCAGTACTTC. This sequence encodes CASSLAGETQYF.

This chain uses TRBV7-2 with TRBJ1-4; D not resolved. The length of the CDR3 is 16 residues. V was shortened by 5 bases and J by 7 bases, with 20 bases between the two germline ends. Germline V gene lookup returns CDR1 SGHTA and CDR2 FQGNSA. The CDR3 reads CASSPQSRLEGEKLFF. In nucleotides, the CDR3 is TGTGCCAGCAGCCCCCAGTCCCGGTTGGAGGGTGAAAAACTGTTTTTT. The complete variable domain, with remaining parts taken from reference TRBV7-2 and TRBJ1-4, reads GAGVSQSPSNKVTEKGKDVELRCDPISGHTALYWYRQSLGQGLEFLIYFQGNSAPDKSGLPSDRFSAERTGGSVSTLTIQRTQQEDSAVYLCASSPQSRLEGEKLFFGSGTQLSVL.

The chain carries TRBV7-3 and TRBJ2-7, with TRBD1 identical over 9 bases. The V gene's germline CDR1 is SGHTA and CDR2 FQGTGA. With V trimmed by 0 bases and J by 3 bases, 6 bases remained unmatched. This CDR3 spans 16 amino acids. The CDR3 sequence is CASSLTGTGTGYEQYF. The CDR3 DNA follows: TGTGCCAGCAGCTTAACCGGGACAGGGACCGGCTACGAGCAGTACTTC.

The chain links TRBV11-3 to TRBJ2-7; 7 bases line up with TRBD1. Unmatched junction bases numbered 1, after V lost 0 bases and J lost 5 bases. Germline CDR1 SGHNT, CDR2 YENEEA. The CDR3 consists of 13 residues. CDR3 in amino acids: CASSLETGNEQYF. The CDR3 coding sequence is TGTGCCAGCAGCTTAGAGACAGGGAACGAGCAGTACTTC.